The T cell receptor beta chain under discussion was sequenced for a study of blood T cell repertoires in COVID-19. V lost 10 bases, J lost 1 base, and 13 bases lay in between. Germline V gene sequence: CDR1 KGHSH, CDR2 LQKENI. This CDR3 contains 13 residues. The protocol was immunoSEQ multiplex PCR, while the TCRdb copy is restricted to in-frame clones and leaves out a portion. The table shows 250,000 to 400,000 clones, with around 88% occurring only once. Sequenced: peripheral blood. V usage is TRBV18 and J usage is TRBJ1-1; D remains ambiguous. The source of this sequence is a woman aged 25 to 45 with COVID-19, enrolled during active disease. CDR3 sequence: CATSPGQNTEAFF. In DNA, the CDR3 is TGTGCCACCTCCCCAGGCCAGAACACTGAAGCTTTCTTT. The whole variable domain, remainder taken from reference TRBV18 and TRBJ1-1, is NAGVMQNPRHLVRRRGQEARLRCSPMKGHSHVYWYRQLPEEGLKFMVYLQKENIIDESGMPKERFSAEFPKEGPSILRIQQVVRGDSAAYFCATSPGQNTEAFFGQGTRLTVV.